The rows below give T cell receptor beta chains drawn from one sample of a study of T cell responses to AZD1222 COVID-19 vaccine. Measured with immunoSEQ multiplex PCR; TCRdb has only the in-frame clones, and not every one. In the table there are approximately 71,000 clones, 80% to 85% of which are singletons. This specimen was peripheral blood, taken on day 0 of AZD1222 vaccination. Every receptor here comes from an adult in good health. Both conserved end residues are part of each CDR3. D genes are given only for firm matches. Clone size is not always given. Where it is, it says once, few, many or a class for expanded clones.

J gene	V gene	clone size	D gene	CDR3 protein	CDR3 DNA
TRBJ1-6	TRBV6-1	-	-	CASSDRSGAPNSPLHF	TGTGCCAGCAGTGACCGGTCCGGGGCCCCAAATTCACCCCTCCACTTT
TRBJ1-5	TRBV30	few	-	CAASGEEGQPQHF	TGTGCCGCCTCAGGGGAGGAGGGTCAGCCCCAGCATTTT
TRBJ1-3	TRBV5-1	-	-	CASSLGADPSGNTIYF	TGCGCCAGCAGCTTGGGGGCAGACCCCTCTGGAAACACCATATATTTT
TRBJ1-1	TRBV30	-	TRBD1	CAWRDRTITEAFF	TGTGCCTGGAGGGACAGGACGATCACTGAAGCTTTCTTT
TRBJ1-5	TRBV10-3	-	-	CAIRGAVDQPQHF	TGTGCCATCAGGGGGGCGGTTGATCAGCCCCAGCATTTT
TRBJ1-2	TRBV5-6	-	-	CASSLVAGHYGYTF	TGTGCCAGCAGCTTGGTGGCAGGGCACTATGGCTACACCTTC
TRBJ2-1	TRBV7-9	-	TRBD2	CASSSTSGGVNEQFF	TGTGCCAGCAGCTCCACTAGCGGGGGGGTTAATGAGCAGTTCTTC
TRBJ1-5	TRBV27	-	-	CASSLSTRSNQPQHF	TGTGCCAGCAGTTTATCGACACGGAGCAATCAGCCCCAGCATTTT
TRBJ2-1	TRBV5-1	-	TRBD2	CASSLAGLAGYNEQFF	TGCGCCAGCAGCTTGGCTGGACTAGCGGGGTACAATGAGCAGTTCTTC
TRBJ1-5	TRBV6-2/TRBV6-3	-	-	CASSWGTSQHF	TGTGCCAGCAGTTGGGGGACATCCCAGCATTTT
TRBJ1-3	TRBV4-1	-	-	CASSQGESGNTIYF	TGCGCCAGCAGCCAGGGGGAGTCTGGAAACACCATATATTTT
TRBJ2-5	TRBV7-2	-	TRBD2	CASNPRGGRETQYF	TGTGCCAGCAACCCTCGGGGGGGACGGGAGACCCAGTACTTC
TRBJ2-5	TRBV6-2/TRBV6-3	-	-	CASSSGSRTQYF	TGTGCCAGCAGTTCGGGGTCTAGGACCCAGTACTTC
TRBJ2-1	TRBV6-1	-	TRBD1	CASSDWDRLQFF	TGTGCCAGCAGTGATTGGGACAGATTGCAGTTCTTC
TRBJ1-1	TRBV19	-	TRBD1	CASNQGVNLNTEAFF	TGTGCCAGTAACCAGGGGGTGAACCTGAACACTGAAGCTTTCTTT
TRBJ2-5	TRBV9	-	-	CASTRRSYSGETQYF	TGTGCCAGCACCAGAAGATCCTATTCCGGAGAGACCCAGTACTTC
TRBJ2-7	TRBV6-4	-	TRBD2	CASRALAGESYEQYF	TGTGCCAGCAGGGCACTAGCGGGGGAGTCCTACGAGCAGTACTTC
TRBJ1-1	TRBV12-5	-	-	CASGSRENTEAFF	TGTGCTAGTGGTTCCCGGGAGAACACTGAAGCTTTCTTT
TRBJ2-1	TRBV19	few	-	CATSRWGEYNEQFF	TGTGCCACCTCCCGGTGGGGGGAATACAATGAGCAGTTCTTC
TRBJ1-3	TRBV12-3/TRBV12-4	-	-	CASSLSYGNTIYF	TGTGCCAGCAGTTTATCCTATGGAAACACCATATATTTT
TRBJ1-5	TRBV7-9	-	TRBD1	CASSAGTGNNQPQHF	TGTGCCAGCAGCGCCGGGACAGGGAACAATCAGCCCCAGCATTTT
TRBJ1-5	TRBV6-1	-	-	CASSETNTNQPQHF	TGTGCCAGCAGTGAGACAAATACTAATCAGCCCCAGCATTTT
TRBJ2-7	TRBV2	-	-	CASSILGYEQYF	TGTGCCAGCAGTATTTTAGGGTACGAGCAGTACTTC
TRBJ2-1	TRBV27	few	TRBD2	CASSLWHPSGGHNEQFF	TGTGCCAGCAGTTTATGGCACCCTAGCGGGGGACACAATGAGCAGTTCTTC
TRBJ1-2	TRBV6-2/TRBV6-3	-	-	CASSSTNYGYTF	TGTGCCAGCAGTTCCACGAACTATGGCTACACCTTC
TRBJ2-7	TRBV6-5	-	TRBD2	CASSPGRGAVYEQYF	TGTGCCAGCAGCCCCGGGAGGGGGGCGGTCTACGAGCAGTACTTC
TRBJ2-3	TRBV11-2	-	TRBD2	CASRISGGAVRDTQYF	TGTGCCAGCAGAATAAGCGGGGGGGCCGTGAGAGATACGCAGTATTTT
TRBJ2-5	TRBV6-2/TRBV6-3	-	-	CASSYIGGSQETQYF	TGTGCCAGCAGTTACATCGGGGGTAGCCAAGAGACCCAGTACTTC
TRBJ1-5	TRBV5-1	-	-	CASSLGQIDQPQHF	TGCGCCAGCAGCTTGGGACAGATCGATCAGCCCCAGCATTTT
TRBJ1-2	TRBV30	-	TRBD1	CAWSRDRPHGYTF	TGTGCCTGGAGCCGGGACAGACCCCATGGCTACACCTTC
TRBJ2-1	TRBV29-1	-	-	CSVVKQWGNEQFF	TGCAGCGTTGTAAAACAGTGGGGCAATGAGCAGTTCTTC
TRBJ1-1	TRBV3-1/TRBV3-2	-	-	CASRRTDENTEAFF	TGTGCCAGCAGACGAACGGATGAGAACACTGAAGCTTTCTTT
TRBJ1-4	TRBV12-3/TRBV12-4	-	-	CASAPPTNEKLFF	TGTGCCAGCGCACCCCCAACTAATGAAAAACTGTTTTTT
TRBJ2-5	TRBV7-2	few	-	CASSRPGGETQYF	TGTGCCAGCAGCAGACCCGGCGGAGAGACCCAGTACTTC
TRBJ2-7	TRBV6-1	-	-	CASSESGGGYEQYF	TGTGCCAGCAGTGAATCTGGAGGGGGCTACGAGCAGTACTTC
TRBJ2-3	TRBV30	-	-	CAHAPDRGSTDTQYF	TGTGCCCATGCCCCCGATAGGGGTAGCACAGATACGCAGTATTTT
TRBJ2-5	TRBV4-1	-	TRBD2	CASSQAIAGGKETQYF	TGCGCCAGCAGCCAAGCCATAGCGGGGGGAAAAGAGACCCAGTACTTC
TRBJ2-3	TRBV6-6	once	-	CASSTGPDTQYF	TGTGCCAGCAGTACAGGGCCAGATACGCAGTATTTT
TRBJ2-7	TRBV15	-	-	CATSRDQLPSYEQYF	TGTGCCACCAGCAGGGACCAGTTACCCTCCTACGAGCAGTACTTC
TRBJ1-5	TRBV27	-	TRBD1	CASSLEGQQPQHF	TGTGCCAGCAGTTTAGAGGGACAGCAGCCCCAGCATTTT
TRBJ1-5	TRBV6-5	once	-	CASSRDGDSNQPQHF	TGTGCCAGCAGTCGCGACGGAGATAGCAATCAGCCCCAGCATTTT
TRBJ1-2	TRBV23-1	-	-	CASSQQQGNNYGYTF	TGCGCCAGCAGTCAGCAACAGGGTAATAACTATGGCTACACCTTC
TRBJ2-1	TRBV2	-	-	CARGAGFGGQFF	TGTGCCCGCGGGGCAGGGTTTGGGGGGCAGTTCTTC
TRBJ1-2	TRBV19	-	TRBD1	CASSGGQDPSYGYTF	TGTGCCAGTAGTGGCGGACAGGATCCCAGCTATGGCTACACCTTC
TRBJ2-3	TRBV6-6	-	-	CASSYSGQGKDTQYF	TGTGCCAGCAGTTACTCAGGGCAGGGAAAAGATACGCAGTATTTT
TRBJ2-3	TRBV20-1	few	-	CSASVATSTDTQYF	TGCAGTGCTAGTGTAGCGACTAGCACAGATACGCAGTATTTT
TRBJ1-2	TRBV30	-	TRBD1	CAWGTGGFTYGYTF	TGTGCCTGGGGGACAGGGGGCTTTACCTATGGCTACACCTTC
TRBJ2-7	TRBV4-1	-	-	CASSQVDGEVEQYF	TGCGCCAGCAGCCAAGTAGACGGCGAGGTCGAGCAGTACTTC
TRBJ1-2	TRBV30	-	TRBD1	CAWSLDRGYYGYTF	TGTGCCTGGAGTCTAGACAGGGGATACTATGGCTACACCTTC
TRBJ2-5	TRBV2	few	-	CASSPGGPQETQYF	TGTGCCAGCAGCCCGGGGGGCCCCCAAGAGACCCAGTACTTC
TRBJ1-5	TRBV28	few	-	CATRPGGFVNQPQHF	TGTGCCACCCGGCCGGGGGGCTTTGTAAATCAGCCCCAGCATTTT
TRBJ2-1	TRBV13	-	TRBD1	CASSWTGTGYNEQFF	TGTGCCAGCAGCTGGACCGGGACAGGGTACAATGAGCAGTTCTTC
TRBJ2-3	TRBV3-1/TRBV3-2	-	TRBD2	CASSQTSGGGRDTQYF	TGTGCCAGCAGCCAAACTAGCGGGGGGGGTAGAGATACGCAGTATTTT
TRBJ1-1	TRBV18	-	-	CASSSPIQGGESTEAFF	TGTGCCAGCTCATCACCCATTCAGGGTGGGGAAAGCACTGAAGCTTTCTTT
TRBJ2-2	TRBV18	few	TRBD1	CASSLTFGFRGPGELFF	TGTGCCAGCTCACTTACTTTCGGATTCAGGGGGCCCGGGGAGCTGTTTTTT
TRBJ1-5	TRBV7-9	-	-	CASSRDFSNQPQHF	TGTGCCAGCAGCCGGGACTTTAGCAATCAGCCCCAGCATTTT
TRBJ2-2	TRBV28	-	-	CASSPPDTGELFF	TGTGCCAGCAGTCCTCCCGACACCGGGGAGCTGTTTTTT
TRBJ1-1	TRBV7-3	-	TRBD1	CASSPQGRGTEAFF	TGTGCCAGCAGCCCACAGGGGCGAGGCACTGAAGCTTTCTTT